The following is a TCR beta chain sequence with its context. Germline loops: CDR1 SGHRS, CDR2 YFSETQ. Trimming cost V 1 base and J 5 bases; bases outside gene matches: 12. The CDR3 totals 18 residues. This entry is derived from a study of T-cell memory formation after mild COVID-19. TCRdb fed the 5' RACE reads into MiXCR, producing one record per CDR3 protein. There are 390,000 or so distinct CDR3 sequences in the sample; 15% to 20% occur only once, and 20% to 25% lies in the top ten. The genes are TRBV5-1 and TRBJ2-3; 11 nucleotides agree with TRBD2. The sequenced sample consisted of PBMCs or a T cell subset sorted from them (not recorded which). This sequence was found in a man younger than 30 who had mild COVID-19 (a few samples of this study predate the infection). Cell type and time point are not known. DNA of the CDR3: TGCGCCAGCAGCTTGAGGGCTAGCGGGGGGCTAGGACTAGATACGCAGTATTTT. The encoded protein is CASSLRASGGLGLDTQYF.